These T cell receptor beta chains were read from a single sample in a study of blood T cell repertoires in COVID-19. The data were produced by immunoSEQ multiplex PCR, yet TCRdb's version contains in-frame clones alone and is incomplete. The sample shows roughly 160,000 clones, 82% of them seen only once. The sequencing input was peripheral blood. These receptors came from a woman aged 80 or older with active or convalescent COVID-19. CDR3s include the opening cysteine and the closing phenylalanine or tryptophan. The D gene is left open where the match is weak. Clone size is not always given. Where it is, it says once, few, many or a class for expanded clones.

d_call: .; j_call: TRBJ1-3; v_call: TRBV10-3; clone_size: .; cdr3_aa: CAISEYTGNTIYF; cdr3_nt: TGTGCCATCAGTGAATACACGGGAAACACCATATATTTT
d_call: TRBD1; j_call: TRBJ1-4; v_call: TRBV30; clone_size: few; cdr3_aa: CATNDRVEEKLFF; cdr3_nt: TGTGCCACTAACGACAGGGTTGAGGAAAAACTGTTTTTT
d_call: TRBD1; j_call: TRBJ1-1; v_call: TRBV9; clone_size: .; cdr3_aa: CASSARQGMNTEAFF; cdr3_nt: TGTGCCAGCAGCGCCCGACAGGGAATGAACACTGAAGCTTTCTTT
d_call: .; j_call: TRBJ2-7; v_call: TRBV27; clone_size: .; cdr3_aa: CASSFSSPVGQPYEQYF; cdr3_nt: TGTGCCAGCAGTTTCTCCTCTCCTGTAGGACAGCCCTACGAGCAGTACTTC
d_call: TRBD1; j_call: TRBJ1-5; v_call: TRBV4-1; clone_size: few; cdr3_aa: CASSQWGQGSNQPQHF; cdr3_nt: TGCGCCAGCAGCCAATGGGGACAGGGGAGCAATCAGCCCCAGCATTTT
d_call: TRBD2; j_call: TRBJ2-1; v_call: TRBV9; clone_size: .; cdr3_aa: CASSVDSGTREQFF; cdr3_nt: TGTGCCAGCAGCGTAGACTCGGGGACTAGAGAGCAGTTCTTC
d_call: .; j_call: TRBJ1-1; v_call: TRBV2; clone_size: few; cdr3_aa: CASSEVAGAVTEAFF; cdr3_nt: TGTGCCAGCAGTGAAGTGGCGGGGGCGGTTACTGAAGCTTTCTTT
d_call: TRBD1; j_call: TRBJ2-5; v_call: TRBV27; clone_size: few; cdr3_aa: CASSFHGQVEETQYF; cdr3_nt: TGTGCCAGCAGTTTCCATGGACAGGTGGAAGAGACCCAGTACTTC
d_call: TRBD1; j_call: TRBJ1-2; v_call: TRBV19; clone_size: .; cdr3_aa: CASSSTGQGIFGYTF; cdr3_nt: TGTGCCAGTAGCTCGACGGGACAGGGAATATTTGGCTACACCTTC
d_call: .; j_call: TRBJ1-6; v_call: TRBV3-1/TRBV3-2; clone_size: .; cdr3_aa: CASSLTGSEAPLHF; cdr3_nt: TGTGCCAGCAGCCTTACAGGGTCGGAGGCACCCCTCCACTTT
d_call: TRBD2; j_call: TRBJ2-7; v_call: TRBV2; clone_size: .; cdr3_aa: CASSGGRGYEQYF; cdr3_nt: TGTGCCAGCAGTGGCGGGAGAGGCTACGAGCAGTACTTC
d_call: .; j_call: TRBJ1-2; v_call: TRBV28; clone_size: .; cdr3_aa: CASSPYRHYGYTF; cdr3_nt: TGTGCCAGCAGTCCGTACAGGCACTATGGCTACACCTTC
d_call: .; j_call: TRBJ2-1; v_call: TRBV5-5; clone_size: .; cdr3_aa: CASSLGTGGYNEQFF; cdr3_nt: TGTGCCAGCAGCTTGGGCACAGGCGGATACAATGAGCAGTTCTTC
d_call: .; j_call: TRBJ1-1; v_call: TRBV5-1; clone_size: .; cdr3_aa: CASSLDNENTEAFF; cdr3_nt: TGCGCCAGCAGCCTGGACAACGAGAACACTGAAGCTTTCTTT
d_call: .; j_call: TRBJ1-1; v_call: TRBV9; clone_size: .; cdr3_aa: CASNPIRENVRAFF; cdr3_nt: TGTGCCAGCAACCCAATCAGGGAAAACGTTCGAGCTTTCTTT
d_call: TRBD1; j_call: TRBJ1-3; v_call: TRBV5-6; clone_size: .; cdr3_aa: CASGDLRQGTVGNTIYF; cdr3_nt: TGTGCCAGCGGCGATCTTAGACAGGGGACCGTAGGAAACACCATATATTTT
d_call: TRBD2; j_call: TRBJ2-1; v_call: TRBV10-1; clone_size: .; cdr3_aa: CASSYSGISYNEQFF; cdr3_nt: TGCGCCAGCAGTTATAGCGGGATCTCCTACAATGAGCAGTTCTTC
d_call: .; j_call: TRBJ1-1; v_call: TRBV5-1; clone_size: once; cdr3_aa: CASRGRGGYTEAFF; cdr3_nt: TGCGCCAGCAGAGGTAGGGGCGGTTACACTGAAGCTTTCTTT
d_call: .; j_call: TRBJ2-5; v_call: TRBV15; clone_size: .; cdr3_aa: CATSRDLSETQYF; cdr3_nt: TGTGCCACCAGCAGAGATTTATCAGAGACCCAGTACTTC
d_call: .; j_call: TRBJ2-1; v_call: TRBV9; clone_size: once; cdr3_aa: CASSVGITGTYNEQFF; cdr3_nt: TGTGCCAGCAGCGTCGGCATAACAGGGACCTACAATGAGCAGTTCTTC
d_call: .; j_call: TRBJ2-3; v_call: TRBV27; clone_size: .; cdr3_aa: CASRGGPRTDTQYF; cdr3_nt: TGTGCCAGCAGGGGGGGGCCGCGCACAGATACGCAGTATTTT
d_call: TRBD1; j_call: TRBJ2-5; v_call: TRBV4-1; clone_size: .; cdr3_aa: CASSQGGQGMAETQYF; cdr3_nt: TGCGCCAGCAGCCAAGGGGGACAGGGCATGGCGGAGACCCAGTACTTC